Presented here are 32 T cell receptor beta chains from one specimen sequenced in a study of regulatory T cells in long-lasting Graves disease. Time point specified: newly diagnosed GD, antithyroid drugs for less than 3 months. From PBMCs, RNA was extracted and then used to make the TCR library. HTBI primers from iRepertoire and Arm-PCR of CDR3 regions yielded the TCR beta libraries. TCRdb used MiXCR to reprocess the multiplex PCR reads, holding one entry per CDR3 protein. The sample yields around 450,000 distinct CDR3 sequences, 15% seen once. This sample was also put to use in a study of T cells in Graves' hyperthyroidism and ophthalmopathy.

Sequencing used peripheral blood mononuclear cells (PBMCs), obtained at new diagnosis, from a patient treated with antithyroid drugs. Every receptor here comes from a woman in her 30s with Graves disease.

The sample holds a few counts of this clonotype. The junction and the germline gene differ at one end; a read error may be behind it. This rearrangement joins TRBV2 to TRBJ2-5, with a tentative D call TRBD2 (6 bases). The CDR3 is 18 residues long. Germline values: CDR1 SNHLY, CDR2 FYNNEI. As DNA, the CDR3 is TGTGCCAGCAGTAGGCGGGCTATAAGCGGGTCCACCCAAGAGACCCAGTACTTT. Residues: CASSRRAISGSTQETQYF.

Comment on this clonotype: A much larger clone is a single base away; this may be a read error. The chain links TRBV30 to TRBJ2-3, with D maybe TRBD2 (5 bases). Between the trimmed V and J ends, which lost 7 bases and 2 bases, there was a span of 16 bases. This CDR3 comprises 14 residues. From germline, CDR1 is GTSNPN and CDR2 SVGIG (reference sequence). CDR3 DNA: TGTGCCTCCGGGCGGCGGGTTGACACAGATACGCAGTATTTT. This codes for CASGRRVDTDTQYF.

This clonotype has a handful of counts. A far larger clone lies a single base away; this is likely a read error. The chain carries TRBV11-2 and TRBJ2-1; tentative D call: TRBD2 (5 bases). The DNA end is a closer match to TRBJ2-5, so the J assignment may be wrong. Germline V gene data show CDR1 as SGHAT and CDR2 as FQNNGV. This CDR3 spans 13 amino acids. CDR3 sequence (DNA): TGTGCCAGCAATTACGGGAATCAAGAGATCCAGTACTTC. It codes for CASNYGNQEIQYF.

This clonotype was recorded many times. The chain employs TRBV3-1 and TRBJ1-4; D perhaps matches TRBD1 (6 bases). Germline V lookup: CDR1 LGHDT, CDR2 YNNKEL (reference sequence). The CDR3 is 14 residues long. V was shortened by 3 bases and J by 5 bases, with 10 bases between the two germline ends. This chain's CDR3 is CASSHGQQNEKLFF. DNA for the CDR3: TGTGCCAGCAGCCACGGACAGCAGAATGAAAAACTGTTTTTT.

This clonotype has ten or more counts. This rearrangement joins TRBV12-5 to TRBJ2-7; TRBD1 or TRBD2 may be the D gene (5 bases each). Per germline, CDR1 LGHNT and CDR2 FRNRAP. The CDR3 sequence is 14 residues long. Trimming took off 7 bases at V and 0 bases at J, with 13 bases between the two ends. The CDR3 DNA reads TGTGCTAGTGTTCCGGGACCGCGCTCCTACGAGCAGTACTTC. It specifies CASVPGPRSYEQYF.

For this clonotype: A read error may produce the germline difference seen at one junction end. The chain uses TRBV7-3 and TRBJ2-5; D perhaps matches TRBD1 (7 bases). CDR1 is SGHTA and CDR2 is FQGTGA in the germline V gene. The CDR3 is 16 residues long. The CDR3 protein is CASKTEGAWGQESQYF. The DNA for the CDR3 is TGTGCCAGCAAAACGGAGGGGGCCTGGGGGCAAGAGTCCCAGTACTTC. Combining the CDR3 with reference TRBV7-3 and TRBJ2-5 gives the whole variable domain GAGVSQTPSNKVTEKGKYVELRCDPISGHTALYWYRQSLGQGPEFLIYFQGTGAADDSGLPNDRFFAVRPEGSVSTLKIQRTERGDSAVYLCASKTEGAWGQESQYFGPGTRLLVL.

This clonotype was seen ten or more times. The chain joins TRBV11-2 to TRBJ2-7; no clear D gene. In germline, CDR1 is SGHAT, CDR2 FQNNGV. The CDR3 is 12 amino acids. The ends were cut back, 6 bases at V and 6 bases at J, with 12 bases in the middle. The CDR3 loop is CASSRQFGEQYF. The CDR3 DNA reads TGTGCCAGCAGTCGTCAGTTCGGCGAGCAGTACTTC.

This clonotype came up many times. This rearrangement joins TRBV2 to TRBJ1-1, with TRBD1 identical over 7 bases. Unmatched junction bases numbered 8, after V lost 10 bases and J lost 3 bases. CDR3 length equals 13 residues. Germline CDR1 is SNHLY and CDR2 is FYNNEI. CDR3 nucleotides: TGTGCCACTGGACAGGAGGGGCACACTGAAGCTTTCTTT. It encodes CATGQEGHTEAFF.

This clonotype came up many times. The chain has TRBV11-2 and TRBJ2-7, with 13 bases identical to TRBD2. The CDR3 contains 18 residues. V lost 4 bases to trimming and J lost 3 bases; unmatched junction nucleotides: 12. Germline V lookup: CDR1 SGHAT, CDR2 FQNNGV. Written as DNA, the CDR3 is TGTGCCAGCAGCTCCAAGGGACTAGCGGGACCCTTTGTCTACGAGCAGTACTTC. As protein: CASSSKGLAGPFVYEQYF.

Ten or more counts support this clonotype. The J gene is TRBJ2-1, the V gene TRBV2; unclear D gene. With 6 bases removed from V and 12 bases from J, the gap between germline ends came to 12 bases. Germline CDR1 SNHLY, CDR2 FYNNEI. This CDR3 contains 11 residues. CDR3 sequence reads: CASSPPKRQFF. CDR3 coding DNA: TGTGCCAGCAGCCCCCCCAAACGGCAGTTCTTC.

V gene TRBV10-3 combines with J gene TRBJ2-1, with 8 nucleotides matching TRBD2. CDR1 is ENHRY and CDR2 is SYGVKD in the germline V gene. V dropped 6 bases and J dropped 7; count of bases not matched to a gene: 11. The CDR3 has 15 amino acids. CDR3 bases: TGTGCCATCAGGCAGGGCAGCGGGAGTGAAAATGAGCAGTTCTTC. Amino acid sequence: CAIRQGSGSENEQFF.

This clonotype has at least ten counts. The chain links TRBV2 to TRBJ2-2, with a weak D call TRBD1 (6 bases). The V gene lost 4 bases and the J gene lost 2 bases, with 8 bases spanning the gap. CDR1 and CDR2 from the germline V gene are SNHLY and FYNNEI. CDR3 size: 14 residues. This CDR3 is CASSVDSNTGELFF. CDR3 in DNA: TGTGCCAGCAGTGTGGACAGCAACACCGGGGAGCTGTTTTTT.

This clonotype has only a few counts. The chain couples TRBV20-1 to TRBJ2-2; D remains unclear. The ends were cut back, 6 bases at V and 4 bases at J, with 15 bases in the middle. The CDR3 has 14 residues. Germline loops: CDR1 DFQATT, CDR2 SNEGSKA (reference sequence). CDR3 amino acids: CSARPPRGTGELFF. CDR3 bases: TGCAGTGCCCGGCCTCCACGAGGCACCGGGGAGCTGTTTTTT.

This clonotype was counted at least ten times. V and J are TRBV5-1 and TRBJ2-7; D remains unclear. The V and J ends lost 0 bases and 0 bases respectively, with 7 bases between them. CDR1 is SGHRS and CDR2 is YFSETQ in the germline V gene. This CDR3 comprises 14 residues. The DNA of the CDR3 is TGCGCCAGCAGCTTGGAGGCAGTCTCCTACGAGCAGTACTTC. Translated, it gives CASSLEAVSYEQYF. Together with reference TRBV5-1 and TRBJ2-7, the CDR3 gives the full variable domain: KAGVTQTPRYLIKTRGQQVTLSCSPISGHRSVSWYQQTPGQGLQFLFEYFSETQRNKGNFPGRFSGRQFSNSRSEMNVSTLELGDSALYLCASSLEAVSYEQYFGPGTRLTVT.

Many counts were recorded for this clonotype. The gene calls are TRBV30 and TRBJ2-3; 7 bases agree with TRBD2. Germline loops: CDR1 GTSNPN, CDR2 SVGIG (reference sequence). The J segment lost 10 bases and the V segment lost 3 bases, leaving 10 bases of the junction unmatched. There are 13 residues in the CDR3. CDR3 region: CAWRSSGTLAQYF. The CDR3 DNA follows: TGTGCCTGGAGGTCCAGCGGGACCCTGGCGCAGTATTTT.

The V gene is TRBV7-6, the J gene TRBJ2-3; 11 bases line up with TRBD2. The germline V gene encodes CDR1 SGHVS and CDR2 FNYEAQ. With 5 bases clipped from V and 5 bases from J, the junction kept 12 bases outside the gene matches. The CDR3 sequence is 17 residues long. The CDR3 loop is CASSPWGLAVGVDTQYF. The CDR3 DNA reads TGTGCCAGCAGCCCATGGGGACTAGCGGTGGGGGTAGATACGCAGTATTTT.

There are many counts of this clonotype. The V and J genes are TRBV27 and TRBJ2-7; TRBD2 matches 8 bases. Per the germline V gene, CDR1 is MNHEY and CDR2 is SMNVEV (reference sequence). The CDR3 has 15 amino acids. The V segment lost 5 bases and the J segment 3 bases; nucleotides outside the gene matches: 9. In DNA form, the CDR3 reads TGTGCCAGCAGTAAAACGGGAGGGCCACACTACGAGCAGTACTTC. It encodes CASSKTGGPHYEQYF.

This clonotype turned up a few times. The CDR3 protein is CASSGESSGYEQFF. CDR3 in DNA: TGTGCCAGCAGCGGAGAAAGTTCCGGGTATGAGCAGTTCTTC. This chain uses TRBV9 with TRBJ2-1; D remains ambiguous. V lost 3 bases, J lost 8 bases, and 15 bases lay in between. The CDR3 length is 14 residues. Germline V CDR1 and CDR2: SGDLS, YYNGEE.

Concerning this clonotype: A much larger clone differs from this one at a single base, so this may be a read error. The chain uses TRBV9 and TRBJ2-2; unclear D gene. In germline, CDR1 is SGDLS, CDR2 YYNGEE. V was cut by 0 bases and J by 0 bases, with 3 bases left in between. The CDR3 totals 14 residues. CDR3 DNA: TGTGCCAGCAGCGTAGAGGCGAACACCGGGGAGCTGTTTTTT. This codes for CASSVEANTGELFF.

This clonotype was observed at least ten times. The chain links TRBV27 to TRBJ2-1; D may be TRBD1 (5 bases). Germline CDR1 reads MNHEY; CDR2 reads SMNVEV (reference sequence). The CDR3 totals 15 residues. Trimming removed 5 bases at V and 4 bases at J, with 15 bases between. The CDR3 bases are TGTGCCAGCAGTATAAGCCAGGGATCATACAATGAGCAGTTCTTC. It translates to CASSISQGSYNEQFF.

The rearrangement links TRBV20-1 to TRBJ1-2; D perhaps matches TRBD1 (6 bases). The length of the CDR3 is 16 residues. Germline loops: CDR1 DFQATT, CDR2 SNEGSKA (reference sequence). The V and J ends lost 5 bases and 0 bases respectively, with 19 bases between them. CDR3 bases: TGCAGTGCTGGGAGGATAGACAGGTGGGCTAACTATGGCTACACCTTC. It is translated as CSAGRIDRWANYGYTF.

Many counts were recorded for this clonotype. The chain employs TRBV10-3 and TRBJ1-5; tentative D call: TRBD1 (6 bases). CDR1 and CDR2 from the germline V gene are ENHRY and SYGVKD. The CDR3 runs 14 residues. The V end was cut by 5 bases, the J end by 4 bases, with 12 bases between. CDR3 nucleotide sequence: TGTGCCATCAGTCCAGAGGGGGGGAATCAGCCCCAGCATTTT. This encodes CAISPEGGNQPQHF.

This clonotype showed up many times. This chain joins TRBV12-3 or TRBV12-4 and TRBJ2-5; TRBD2 is a possible D gene (6 bases). The CDR3 is made up of 17 amino acids. Trimming took 1 base from V and 1 from J, leaving 16 bases between them. The CDR3 region is CASSLDLSASVQETQYF. CDR3 bases: TGTGCCAGCAGTTTAGACCTTTCCGCTAGCGTCCAAGAGACCCAGTACTTC.

Many counts were recorded for this clonotype. The chain uses TRBV28 and TRBJ2-7; weak D call: TRBD1 (6 bases). V dropped 7 bases and J dropped 10 bases, with 20 bases sitting between them. Germline loops: CDR1 MDHEN, CDR2 SYDVKM. There are 13 residues in the CDR3. DNA of the CDR3: TGTGCCAGCACTGCCCAGGTCCAGGGGCGACAGTACTTC. It translates to CASTAQVQGRQYF.

This clonotype was counted ten times or more. The chain joins TRBV4-2 to TRBJ2-3, with TRBD2 identical over 7 bases. Germline V gene lookup returns CDR1 LGHNA and CDR2 YNFKEQ. The CDR3 extends over 15 amino acids. J was trimmed by 4 bases and V by 0 bases; bases with no gene match: 4. The CDR3 coding sequence is TGTGCCAGCAGCCAAGATCTTGGACTAGCAGATACGCAGTATTTT. Encoded protein: CASSQDLGLADTQYF.

This clonotype has a count of ten or more. The V call is TRBV12-3 or TRBV12-4, the J call TRBJ2-3; D remains unclear. V lost 3 bases, J lost 6 bases, and 7 bases lay in between. This CDR3 has 12 residues. The CDR3 loop is CASSFFGDTQYF. As DNA, the CDR3 is TGTGCCAGCAGTTTCTTCGGGGATACGCAGTATTTT.

This clonotype has more than one count but fewer than ten. V gene TRBV5-1 combines with J gene TRBJ2-7; perhaps TRBD1 as D (6 bases). The V gene lost 4 bases and the J gene lost 5 bases, with 19 bases spanning the gap. Germline values: CDR1 SGHRS, CDR2 YFSETQ. The length of the CDR3 is 15 residues. CDR3 nucleotides: TGCGCCAGCAGCGACCCACAGGGCGAGGTCAACGAGCAGTACTTC. This gives the protein CASSDPQGEVNEQYF.

The genes are TRBV20-1 and TRBJ1-3, with 7 bases that match TRBD1. The CDR3 has 13 residues. The germline gives CDR1 DFQATT, CDR2 SNEGSKA (reference sequence). The V gene end was trimmed by 5 bases and the J gene end by 5 bases; junction bases not matched to a gene: 6. The DNA of the CDR3 is TGCAGTGCTGAAGGGACAGCGCGAAACACCATATATTTT. It is translated as CSAEGTARNTIYF.

This clonotype was recorded many times. The chain's CDR3 is CASSGGTLETQYF. The CDR3 bases are TGTGCCAGCAGCGGCGGGACTCTCGAGACCCAGTACTTC. This rearrangement joins TRBV7-9 to TRBJ2-5, with a weak D call TRBD2 (6 bases). V lost 5 bases, J lost 5 bases, and 12 bases lay in between. The CDR3 has 13 residues. In germline, CDR1 is SEHNR, CDR2 FQNEAQ (reference sequence).

This clonotype was recorded many times. This chain connects TRBV19 to TRBJ1-1; TRBD1 is a possible D gene (5 bases). The CDR3 sequence is 13 residues long. Deletions cut 2 bases from V and 10 bases from J, with 14 bases between. The germline V gene encodes CDR1 LNHDA and CDR2 SQIVND (reference sequence). CDR3 amino acids: CASSIRDGKGAFF. For the CDR3, the DNA is TGTGCCAGTAGTATAAGGGACGGGAAAGGAGCTTTCTTT.

This clonotype was detected ten times or more. The chain combines TRBV3-1 with TRBJ2-1; 7 bases match TRBD2. Losses at the gene ends were 1 base for V and 5 bases for J; bases not matched to a gene: 5. The CDR3 totals 15 residues. Germline-derived CDR1 and CDR2 are LGHDT and YNNKEL (reference sequence). CDR3 DNA sequence: TGTGCCAGCAGCCAAGTTCCAGCGGGGCACAATGAGCAGTTCTTC. This translates into CASSQVPAGHNEQFF.

Ten or more counts support this clonotype. This rearrangement joins TRBV30 to TRBJ2-7, with D perhaps assigned TRBD1 or TRBD2 (5 bases each). The V gene's germline CDR1 is GTSNPN and CDR2 SVGIG (reference sequence). Trimming left V 3 bases short and J 0 bases short, with 9 bases between. The CDR3 runs 13 residues. The CDR3 DNA reads TGTGCCTGGAGCGGGACCTCCTCCTACGAGCAGTACTTC. This encodes CAWSGTSSYEQYF.